This record looks at one T cell receptor (beta chain) sequence and its context. The data stem from a study of CD8+ T cells in alopecia areata. Study as a whole: Treated patients were given 5 to 10 mg oral tofacitinib twice daily.

Germline V gives CDR1 GTSNPN, CDR2 SVGIG (reference sequence). V lost 4 bases and J lost 0, with 9 bases in between. The CDR3 spans 13 residues. Indicated treatment: oral pan-JAK inhibitor, 5-10 mg twice daily. cDNA reverse transcribed from extracted RNA served as the sequencing template. Method: immunoSEQ multiplex PCR; TCRdb's copy keeps in-frame clones and lacks some. The repertoire holds under 250,000 clones, with approximately 72% as singletons. The sequenced sample was CD4+ T cells sorted from blood, obtained between weeks 43 and 45, from a patient treated with tofacitinib. This chain connects TRBV30 to TRBJ1-1; a possible D gene is TRBD1 (5 bases). This clonotype was sampled from a human donor with alopecia areata. CDR3 residues: CAWTRVLNTEAFF. The CDR3 coding sequence is TGTGCCTGGACCAGGGTCCTGAACACTGAAGCTTTCTTT.